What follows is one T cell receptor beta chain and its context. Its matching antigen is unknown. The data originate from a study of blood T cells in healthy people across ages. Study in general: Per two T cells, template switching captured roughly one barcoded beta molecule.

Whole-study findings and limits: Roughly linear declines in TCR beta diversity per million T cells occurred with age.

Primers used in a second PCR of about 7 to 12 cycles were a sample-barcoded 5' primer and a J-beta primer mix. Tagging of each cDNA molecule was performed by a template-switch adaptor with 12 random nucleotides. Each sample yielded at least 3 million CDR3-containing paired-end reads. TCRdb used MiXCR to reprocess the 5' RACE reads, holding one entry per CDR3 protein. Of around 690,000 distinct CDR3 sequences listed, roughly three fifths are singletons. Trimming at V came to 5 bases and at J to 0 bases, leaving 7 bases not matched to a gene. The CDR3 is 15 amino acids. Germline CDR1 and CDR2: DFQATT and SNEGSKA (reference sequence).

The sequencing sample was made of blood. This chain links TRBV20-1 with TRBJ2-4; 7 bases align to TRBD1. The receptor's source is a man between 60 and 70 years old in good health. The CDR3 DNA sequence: TGCAGTGCTTCTAGACAGGGTCTAGCCAAAAACATTCAGTACTTC. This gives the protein CSASRQGLAKNIQYF.